These 23 T cell receptor beta chains share one sample of origin, sequenced in a study of T cell repertoires in cytomegalovirus infection. TCRdb called the reads again in MiXCR, with one record for every CDR3 protein. Seen here are fewer than 1,000,000 distinct CDR3 sequences, roughly 31% observed once, and the top ten hold about an eighth. Their antigens are not known. The sequenced sample was cultured CD8+ T cells from PBMCs, obtained from culture after CMV antigen stimulation. All receptors derive from a human donor in good health (CMV status not recorded). Some clones in this sample may be carry-over from other donors' samples.

This chain joins TRBV12-3 or TRBV12-4 and TRBJ2-5; TRBD1 or TRBD2 may be the D gene (5 bases each). Deletions cut 5 bases from V and 2 bases from J, with 15 bases between. The CDR3 runs 15 residues. CDR3 nucleotides: TGTGCCAGCAGTCTACCGGGACGGCTACAAGAGACCCAGTACTTC. Its protein product is CASSLPGRLQETQYF.

This rearrangement joins TRBV14 to TRBJ2-7, with D unresolved. Trimming left V 1 base short and J 4 bases short, with 8 bases between. The CDR3 is made up of 13 amino acids. Germline V gene data show CDR1 as SGHDN and CDR2 as FVKESK. The CDR3 nucleotides are TGTGCCAGCAGCCAAGTTCATGGATACGAGCAGTACGTC. Translation: CASSQVHGYEQYV.

The chain has TRBV7-2 and TRBJ2-7, with D unresolved. Per germline, CDR1 SGHTA and CDR2 FQGNSA. This CDR3 is built from 10 residues. Trimming shortened V by 8 bases and J by 5 bases, and 7 bases separated the two germline ends. This CDR3 is CASEGNEQYF. The DNA for the CDR3 is TGTGCCAGCGAAGGGAACGAGCAGTACTTC.

The genes are TRBV10-3 and TRBJ1-3; 7 nucleotides match TRBD1. The V and J ends lost 6 bases and 4 bases, in that order; junction bases with no gene match: 9. Per the germline V gene, CDR1 is ENHRY and CDR2 is SYGVKD. CDR3 length: 15 amino acids. CDR3 loop: CAIRKGGAKGNTIYF. CDR3 nucleotides: TGTGCCATCAGGAAAGGGGGCGCGAAGGGAAACACCATATATTTT.

This rearrangement joins TRBV5-5 to TRBJ2-5; maybe TRBD1 (6 bases). Germline values: CDR1 SGHKS, CDR2 YYEKEE (reference sequence). V dropped 2 bases and J dropped 3 bases, with 20 bases sitting between them. The CDR3 totals 17 residues. The CDR3: CASSFLHYRARKETQYF. The CDR3 nucleotides are TGTGCCAGCAGCTTTCTCCATTACAGGGCCAGAAAAGAGACCCAGTACTTC.

This clonotype was counted many times. The chain uses TRBV7-6 and TRBJ1-4, with 7 bases identical to TRBD1. CDR3 length equals 14 residues. Germline V CDR1 and CDR2: SGHVS, FNYEAQ. V lost 5 bases, J lost 10 bases, and 10 bases stayed unmatched. DNA of the CDR3: TGTGCCAGCAGCGCGGACAGGACCCACCGAAAACTGTTTTTT. Residues: CASSADRTHRKLFF.

CDR3 region: CASSLRSHSPLHF. The CDR3 coding sequence is TGTGCCAGCAGTCTCCGGTCCCATTCACCCCTCCACTTT. The V call is TRBV6-5, the J call TRBJ1-6, with unresolved D. V lost 5 bases to trimming and J lost 8 bases, with 10 bases between them. The CDR3 is 13 residues long. Germline V gene lookup returns CDR1 MNHEY and CDR2 SVGAGI.

This clonotype came up once. One base away lies a much larger clone, so this may be a sequencing read error. V and J are TRBV7-6 and TRBJ2-1; D gene unclear. Trimming cost V 3 bases and J 4 bases, with 16 bases left between them. Germline assignment: CDR1 SGHVS and CDR2 FNYEAQ. CDR3 length: 16 amino acids. The CDR3 nucleotides are TGTGCCAGCAGCTTGTATTCATTCCGAAGTTACAATGAGCAGTTCTTC. Translating it yields CASSLYSFRSYNEQFF.

The sample holds many counts of this clonotype. This chain links TRBV6-1 with TRBJ1-2; D unresolved. The germline V and J ends were trimmed by 1 base and 8 bases, with 11 bases remaining between them. This CDR3 region has 13 residues. The germline gives CDR1 MNHNS, CDR2 SASEGT. Here the CDR3 reads CASSEGRKSGYTF. The CDR3 DNA follows: TGTGCCAGCAGTGAAGGGCGGAAAAGCGGCTACACCTTC.

This clonotype came up many times. V gene TRBV7-9 combines with J gene TRBJ1-4; a possible D gene is TRBD1 (5 bases). The ends were cut back, 4 bases at V and 7 bases at J, with 22 bases in the middle. CDR1 is SEHNR and CDR2 is FQNEAQ in the germline V gene (reference sequence). The CDR3 has 17 amino acids. CDR3 DNA: TGTGCCAGCAGCTCGGAGGGGAGAGGGGCTTTGAGTGAAAAACTGTTTTTT. This codes for CASSSEGRGALSEKLFF. Drawing the rest from reference TRBV7-9 and TRBJ1-4, the complete variable domain is DTGVSQNPRHKITKRGQNVTFRCDPISEHNRLYWYRQTLGQGPEFLTYFQNEAQLEKSRLLSDRFSAERPKGSFSTLEIQRTEQGDSAMYLCASSSEGRGALSEKLFFGSGTQLSVL.

In its sample, this clonotype was seen a few times. The chain links TRBV7-9 to TRBJ2-5; the D call may be TRBD1 or TRBD2 (6 bases each). Germline V gene sequence: CDR1 SEHNR, CDR2 FQNEAQ (reference sequence). The CDR3 covers 15 residues. Trimming removed 1 base from V and 1 base from J, with 10 bases in between. Here the CDR3 reads CASSLGPGAQETQYF. The CDR3 nucleotides read TGTGCCAGCAGCTTAGGACCGGGGGCCCAAGAGACCCAGTACTTC.

This clonotype appeared a few times. This chain connects TRBV6-5 to TRBJ2-2; D perhaps matches TRBD2 (5 bases). Trimming removed 6 bases from V and 0 bases from J, with 8 bases in between. The CDR3 consists of 14 residues. In germline, CDR1 is MNHEY, CDR2 SVGAGI. The CDR3: CASRGDANTGELFF. As DNA, the CDR3 is TGTGCCAGCAGGGGAGACGCGAACACCGGGGAGCTGTTTTTT.

This chain uses TRBV4-1 with TRBJ1-1; 9 nucleotides match TRBD1. There are 15 residues in the CDR3. In germline, CDR1 is MGHRA, CDR2 YSYEKL. The V gene end was trimmed by 2 bases and the J gene end by 6 bases; junction bases not matched to a gene: 7. The CDR3, as DNA: TGCGCCAGCAGCCAAACTGACAGGGGGGACGCTGAAGCTTTCTTT. Encoded protein: CASSQTDRGDAEAFF.

This chain uses TRBV7-6 with TRBJ1-4, with D unresolved. There are 9 residues in the CDR3. Germline-derived CDR1 and CDR2 are SGHVS and FNYEAQ. CDR3 DNA sequence: TGTGCTCCCGATGAAAAACTGTTTTTT. Protein sequence: CAPDEKLFF.

J is TRBJ2-3 and V is TRBV27, with D perhaps matching TRBD1 (5 bases). Trimming shortened V by 7 bases and J by 6 bases, and 17 bases separated the two germline ends. CDR1 and CDR2 (germline): MNHEY, SMNVEV (reference sequence). The CDR3 is 14 residues long. CDR3 protein: CASTLQIGADTQYF. The CDR3 nucleotides are TGTGCCAGCACCTTACAAATTGGGGCGGATACGCAGTATTTT.

V and J are TRBV6-1 and TRBJ2-7; 8 bases are shared with TRBD1. The CDR3 contains 15 residues. Germline V gene lookup returns CDR1 MNHNS and CDR2 SASEGT. With 10 bases clipped from V and 4 bases from J, the junction kept 15 bases outside the gene matches. Written as DNA, the CDR3 is TGTGCCACCATGGGAACCGGGACAGGAGTATACGAGCAGTACTTC. Its protein is CATMGTGTGVYEQYF.

The V gene is TRBV6-5, the J gene TRBJ1-5; D unclear. V was cut by 2 bases and J by 10 bases, with 12 bases left in between. There are 13 residues in the CDR3. Germline V lookup: CDR1 MNHEY, CDR2 SVGAGI. As DNA, the CDR3 is TGTGCCAGCAGTTACCGGGCCGGGCTTCCCCAGCATTTT. It translates to CASSYRAGLPQHF.

The V call is TRBV24-1, the J call TRBJ1-5, with D possibly TRBD1 on 5 matching bases. Germline CDR1 and CDR2: KGHDR and SFDVKD. The CDR3 length is 14 residues. Trimming took 5 bases from V and 4 from J, leaving 11 bases between them. DNA for the CDR3: TGTGCCACCAGTGGTCCGGGGGGTAATCAGCCCCAGCATTTT. Encoded protein: CATSGPGGNQPQHF.

This clonotype showed up many times. The chain links TRBV6-1 to TRBJ2-1; 10 nucleotides match TRBD1. CDR1 is MNHNS, CDR2 SASEGT, per germline. The CDR3 extends over 13 amino acids. The V and J ends lost 4 bases and 7 bases, in that order; junction bases with no gene match: 1. Here the CDR3 reads CASSGQGANEQFF. In DNA, the CDR3 is TGTGCCAGCAGTGGACAGGGGGCGAATGAGCAGTTCTTC.

The chain has TRBV7-8 and TRBJ1-2, with a weak D call TRBD1 (5 bases). V was trimmed by 5 bases and J by 5 bases, leaving 12 bases between them. This CDR3 is built from 13 residues. Germline CDR1 reads SGHVS; CDR2 reads FQNEAQ. This chain's CDR3 is CASSAGNLYGYTF. Written as DNA, the CDR3 is TGTGCCAGCAGCGCAGGGAATCTATATGGCTACACCTTC.

Of note for this clonotype: This sequence may be a read error, since a much larger clone differs from it by one base. The V call is TRBV4-1, the J call TRBJ2-4, with TRBD2 matching 12 bases. Germline CDR1 reads MGHRA; CDR2 reads YSYEKL. The CDR3 contains 17 residues. The CDR3 coding sequence is TGCGCCAGCAACCAAACCCTAGCGGGGGGGCCCAAAAACATTCAGTACTTC. This sequence encodes CASNQTLAGGPKNIQYF.

Many counts were recorded for this clonotype. CDR3 coding DNA: TGTGCCAGCACCCCAAGGCCCGGGGTAAGGGTGAACACTGAAGCTTTCTTT. Translated: CASTPRPGVRVNTEAFF. This rearrangement joins TRBV7-8 to TRBJ1-1; D unresolved. The CDR3 extends over 17 amino acids. Germline CDR1 reads SGHVS; CDR2 reads FQNEAQ. The ends were cut back, 7 bases at V and 0 bases at J, with 21 bases in the middle.

The chain recombines TRBV6-6 with TRBJ2-7, with D possibly matching TRBD2 (6 bases). Trimming cost V 6 bases and J 2 bases, with 11 bases left between them. In germline, CDR1 is MNHNY, CDR2 SVGAGI (reference sequence). The CDR3 covers 13 residues. CDR3 sequence: CASRPREAYEQYV. Here the CDR3 DNA reads TGTGCCAGCAGACCCAGGGAGGCCTACGAGCAGTACGTC.